The 26 T cell receptor beta chains below all came from one sample that was sequenced in a study of OX40 agonist ivuxolimab in advanced cancers. Sequencing used immunoSEQ multiplex PCR; TCRdb keeps in-frame clones, though not all of them. The data contain 66,000 or so clones, about four fifths of them seen just once; the ten biggest clones take up about 4.5%. Here the sequenced sample was CD4+ or CD8+ T cells sorted from blood, taken in a trial of the OX40 agonist ivuxolimab. The receptor set was obtained from an adult with an advanced solid tumor such as melanoma, head and neck, liver or kidney cancer.

This chain links TRBV19 with TRBJ1-3; D remains unclear. Trimming stripped 3 bases from V and 2 bases from J, with 17 bases between. The CDR3 is 17 residues long. Germline V gene data show CDR1 as LNHDA and CDR2 as SQIVND (reference sequence). In DNA, the CDR3 is TGTGCCAGTAGTATGAGGGCCTCCGGTAGTGCTGGAAACACCATATATTTT. Its translation is CASSMRASGSAGNTIYF.

This clone was found a few times. The chain has TRBV2 and TRBJ1-5, with TRBD1 as a possible D gene (5 bases). The germline V and J ends were trimmed by 4 bases and 6 bases, with 10 bases remaining between them. The CDR3 loop spans 13 amino acids. Germline loops: CDR1 SNHLY, CDR2 FYNNEI. For the CDR3, the DNA is TGTGCCAGCAGTGCGGGACTTTTTCAGCCCCAGCATTTT. Its translation is CASSAGLFQPQHF.

J is TRBJ2-1 and V is TRBV7-2, with 11 nucleotides matching TRBD2. The CDR3 has 13 amino acids. Trimming cost V 5 bases and J 12 bases; bases outside gene matches: 6. Germline-derived CDR1 and CDR2 are SGHTA and FQGNSA. For the CDR3, the DNA is TGTGCCAGCAGCGTTAGCGGGGGGGCTGTGCAGTTCTTC. Protein: CASSVSGGAVQFF.

This chain links TRBV5-4 with TRBJ1-3; no firm D call. The CDR3 totals 15 residues. V lost 1 base and J lost 3, with 11 bases in between. Per germline, CDR1 SGHNT and CDR2 YYREEE (reference sequence). The CDR3 region is CASSLIGVGGNTIYF. Written as DNA, the CDR3 is TGTGCCAGCAGCTTGATTGGGGTGGGTGGAAACACCATATATTTT.

The gene calls are TRBV10-3 and TRBJ2-6; TRBD2 is a possible D gene (5 bases). Germline loops: CDR1 ENHRY, CDR2 SYGVKD. CDR3 size: 19 residues. Trimming cost V 5 bases and J 0 bases, with 20 bases left between them. CDR3 DNA: TGTGCCATCAGTTCCCCGTGGGGTCTAGCCGCCTCTGGGGCCAACGTCCTGACTTTC. This gives the protein CAISSPWGLAASGANVLTF.

Regarding this clone: A much larger clone sits a single nucleotide away, making a read error possible. The chain combines TRBV5-4 with TRBJ1-5; D unclear. The germline CDR1 and CDR2 sequences are SGHNT and YYREEE (reference sequence). V lost 0 bases and J 10 bases, leaving 8 bases between the germline ends. This CDR3 comprises 12 residues. DNA for the CDR3: TGTGCCAGCAGCTTGGATGAGGGTCCCCAGCATTTT. As protein: CASSLDEGPQHF.

To note about this clone: No DNA is shown, since the ends of the CDR3 on it are uncertain; the CDR3 is the one TCRdb lists. The chain has TRBV19 and TRBJ1-6. Germline V gives CDR1 LNHDA, CDR2 SQIVND (reference sequence). The CDR3 spans 15 amino acids, including both terminal residues. CDR3: CASTSGVSYNSPLHF.

The chain has TRBV5-6 and TRBJ1-1, with 8 bases fitting TRBD1. Germline trimming cut 4 bases from V and 4 bases from J; bases unmatched to any gene: 0. Germline assignment: CDR1 SGHDT and CDR2 YYEEEE. The length of the CDR3 is 12 residues. CDR3 bases: TGTGCCAGCAGCGGGACAGGCACTGAAGCTTTCTTT. As protein: CASSGTGTEAFF.

The chain combines TRBV2 with TRBJ2-5; no clear D gene. This CDR3 has 14 residues. V was cut by 6 bases and J by 2 bases, with 13 bases left in between. The V gene's germline CDR1 is SNHLY and CDR2 FYNNEI. The CDR3 DNA reads TGTGCCAGCAGCAACACCGGCTCTCAAGAGACCCAGTACTTC. Protein: CASSNTGSQETQYF.

This chain joins TRBV18 and TRBJ2-7; D perhaps matches TRBD2 (7 bases). The CDR3 sequence is 13 residues long. The V and J ends lost 0 bases and 5 bases respectively, with 8 bases between them. Germline V gives CDR1 KGHSH, CDR2 LQKENI. The CDR3 region has the DNA TGTGCCAGCTCACCACCGGGGGGGCACGAGCAGTACTTC. Residues: CASSPPGGHEQYF.

The chain is built from TRBV6-5 and TRBJ1-1; a weak D match, TRBD1 (6 bases). CDR3 length equals 14 residues. Germline-derived CDR1 and CDR2 are MNHEY and SVGAGI. Trimming removed 5 bases from V and 7 bases from J, with 17 bases in between. CDR3 loop: CASSPPQGFGEAFF. The DNA of the CDR3 is TGTGCCAGCAGTCCCCCGCAGGGGTTCGGTGAAGCTTTCTTT.

The chain combines TRBV2 with TRBJ2-5; a weak D match, TRBD1 (5 bases). CDR1 is SNHLY and CDR2 is FYNNEI in the germline V gene. This CDR3 region has 15 residues. With 4 bases removed from V and 3 bases from J, the gap between germline ends came to 15 bases. In nucleotides, the CDR3 is TGTGCCAGCAGTGCCCCGGGTTCCAGGGAAGAGACCCAGTACTTC. This encodes CASSAPGSREETQYF.

The V and J genes are TRBV19 and TRBJ1-1, with TRBD1 as a possible D gene (6 bases). V was trimmed by 9 bases and J by 3 bases, leaving 14 bases between them. Germline lookup yields CDR1 LNHDA and CDR2 SQIVND (reference sequence). This CDR3 comprises 13 residues. CDR3 amino acids: CASRQSGDTEAFF. The CDR3 DNA is TGTGCCAGCAGACAATCAGGGGACACTGAAGCTTTCTTT. Together with reference TRBV19 and TRBJ1-1, the CDR3 gives the full variable domain: DGGITQSPKYLFRKEGQNVTLSCEQNLNHDAMYWYRQDPGQGLRLIYYSQIVNDFQKGDIAEGYSVSREKKESFPLTVTSAQKNPTAFYLCASRQSGDTEAFFGQGTRLTVV.

In DNA form, the CDR3 reads TGTGCCAGCAGGCCGGACAGGGCGAACACCGGGGAGCTGTTTTTT. Residues: CASRPDRANTGELFF. The chain recombines TRBV5-4 with TRBJ2-2, with TRBD1 identical over 8 bases. Unmatched junction bases numbered 3, after V lost 5 bases and J lost 0 bases. This CDR3 comprises 15 residues. Germline values: CDR1 SGHNT, CDR2 YYREEE (reference sequence).

The chain carries TRBV5-1 and TRBJ1-5; D is unclear. V lost 2 bases, J lost 7 bases, and 7 bases lay in between. Germline CDR1 and CDR2: SGHRS and YFSETQ. The CDR3 loop spans 12 amino acids. CDR3 in amino acids: CASSFDGQPQHF. The CDR3 DNA is TGCGCCAGCAGCTTTGACGGGCAGCCCCAGCATTTT.

This chain's CDR3 is CASSLWMGTGTYEQYF. CDR3 coding DNA: TGTGCCAGCAGCTTATGGATGGGGACAGGGACCTACGAGCAGTACTTC. The gene calls are TRBV7-9 and TRBJ2-7; 9 nucleotides match TRBD1. This CDR3 has 16 residues. Germline-derived CDR1 and CDR2 are SEHNR and FQNEAQ (reference sequence). With V trimmed by 2 bases and J by 2 bases, 7 bases remained unmatched.

The CDR3 reads CASSYSVRVEQYF. The CDR3 nucleotides read TGTGCCAGCAGTTATTCGGTCCGAGTCGAGCAGTACTTC. The chain uses TRBV6-6 and TRBJ2-7; D is ambiguous. The germline V gene has CDR1 MNHNY and CDR2 SVGAGI (reference sequence). This CDR3 region has 13 residues. The ends were cut back, 3 bases at V and 6 bases at J, with 12 bases in the middle.

This rearrangement joins TRBV29-1 to TRBJ2-3, with unresolved D. V dropped 5 bases and J dropped 5 bases, with 14 bases sitting between them. CDR1 is SQVTM and CDR2 is ANQGSEA in the germline V gene. CDR3 size: 13 residues. The chain's CDR3 is CSVLPARVDTQYF. As DNA, the CDR3 is TGCAGCGTTCTCCCCGCTAGGGTAGATACGCAGTATTTT.

This chain uses TRBV9 with TRBJ1-1; D is undetermined. The CDR3 runs to 14 residues. The germline V gene has CDR1 SGDLS and CDR2 YYNGEE. Trimming took off 0 bases at V and 1 base at J, with 7 bases between the two ends. CDR3 sequence reads: CASSVDNRNTEAFF. CDR3 DNA: TGTGCCAGCAGCGTAGACAACAGGAACACTGAAGCTTTCTTT.

This clone was observed a single time. V gene TRBV7-3 combines with J gene TRBJ2-3; D is ambiguous. Germline-derived CDR1 and CDR2 are SGHTA and FQGTGA. The CDR3 runs 13 residues. V shed 1 base and J shed 6 bases, with 8 bases lying between them. The CDR3 region is CASSLNPFDTQYF. CDR3 coding DNA: TGTGCCAGCAGCTTAAATCCTTTTGATACGCAGTATTTT.

The V and J genes are TRBV6-1 and TRBJ2-2; possibly TRBD1 for D (6 bases). The germline V gene has CDR1 MNHNS and CDR2 SASEGT. This CDR3 is built from 14 residues. V was trimmed by 7 bases and J by 6 bases, leaving 15 bases between them. The chain's CDR3 is CASTSFDRSGELFF. The CDR3 DNA reads TGTGCCAGCACTTCTTTTGACAGGTCCGGGGAGCTGTTTTTT.

The genes are TRBV15 and TRBJ1-1; D unclear. Trimming shortened V by 0 bases and J by 1 base, and 6 bases separated the two germline ends. The CDR3 consists of 14 residues. Germline V gene sequence: CDR1 LNHNV, CDR2 YYDKDF (reference sequence). CDR3: CATSRDARNTEAFF. The CDR3 bases are TGTGCCACCAGCAGAGATGCAAGGAACACTGAAGCTTTCTTT. The whole variable domain, remainder taken from reference TRBV15 and TRBJ1-1, is DAMVIQNPRYQVTQFGKPVTLSCSQTLNHNVMYWYQQKSSQAPKLLFHYYDKDFNNEADTPDNFQSRRPNTSFCFLDIRSPGLGDTAMYLCATSRDARNTEAFFGQGTRLTVV.

The gene calls are TRBV28 and TRBJ1-2; perhaps TRBD1 as D (5 bases). Per the germline V gene, CDR1 is MDHEN and CDR2 is SYDVKM. CDR3 length: 13 amino acids. V lost 4 bases, J lost 4 bases, and 10 bases lay in between. The CDR3 sequence: CASSYGQGYGYTF. In DNA form, the CDR3 reads TGTGCCAGCAGTTACGGGCAGGGCTATGGCTACACCTTC.

This clone came up a few times. The rearrangement links TRBV6-1 to TRBJ2-5, with 11 bases identical to TRBD2. Per germline, CDR1 MNHNS and CDR2 SASEGT. The V segment lost 4 bases and the J segment 5 bases; nucleotides outside the gene matches: 6. This CDR3 has 15 residues. The CDR3 nucleotides are TGTGCCAGCAGTGTTCTAGCGGGGGGCGGGGAGACCCAGTACTTC. It yields the protein CASSVLAGGGETQYF.

This chain links TRBV7-8 with TRBJ2-1; 9 bases map to TRBD2. Trimming cost V 1 base and J 6 bases; bases outside gene matches: 7. The germline gives CDR1 SGHVS, CDR2 FQNEAQ. This CDR3 has 16 amino acids. This chain's CDR3 is CASSLGGASGVNEQFF. Written as DNA, the CDR3 is TGTGCCAGCAGCTTAGGAGGTGCTAGCGGGGTCAATGAGCAGTTCTTC. The entire variable domain, with the rest obtained from reference TRBV7-8 and TRBJ2-1, is as follows: GAGVSQSPRYKVAKRGQDVALRCDPISGHVSLFWYQQALGQGPEFLTYFQNEAQLDKSGLPSDRFFAERPEGSVSTLKIQRTQQEDSAVYLCASSLGGASGVNEQFFGPGTRLTVL.

The genes are TRBV19 and TRBJ1-5; 7 bases are shared with TRBD1. The germline CDR1 and CDR2 sequences are LNHDA and SQIVND (reference sequence). The J segment lost 2 bases and the V segment lost 7 bases, leaving 8 bases of the junction unmatched. The CDR3 is 15 amino acids. The CDR3 nucleotides are TGTGCCAGTAATCCACAGGGGCCGCGCAATCAGCCCCAGCATTTT. Translating gives CASNPQGPRNQPQHF.